What follows is one T cell receptor (beta chain) and its context. Its specificity is not known. The germline V and J ends were trimmed by 3 bases and 7 bases, with 10 bases remaining between them. The CDR3 length is 13 residues. Germline loops: CDR1 KGHSH, CDR2 LQKENI. This entry comes from a study of cytomegalovirus exposure and HLA in healthy donors. Overall study findings and caveats: Reported results showed that the classifier diagnosed cytomegalovirus status with high specificity and sensitivity.

Assay: immunoSEQ multiplex PCR; the TCRdb copy retains only in-frame clones and omits some. The sample holds around 250,000 clones, roughly 89% seen once. The sequenced material came from PBMCs. The clonotype originates from a woman aged 18-30 years in good health and CMV-seronegative. The V and J genes are TRBV18 and TRBJ1-5; D gene uncertain. CDR3 nucleotides: TGTGCCAGCTCACCCACCGACGGGCAGCCCCAGCATTTT. Translation gives CASSPTDGQPQHF. Full variable domain (missing parts from reference TRBV18 and TRBJ1-5): NAGVMQNPRHLVRRRGQEARLRCSPMKGHSHVYWYRQLPEEGLKFMVYLQKENIIDESGMPKERFSAEFPKEGPSILRIQQVVRGDSAAYFCASSPTDGQPQHFGDGTRLSIL.